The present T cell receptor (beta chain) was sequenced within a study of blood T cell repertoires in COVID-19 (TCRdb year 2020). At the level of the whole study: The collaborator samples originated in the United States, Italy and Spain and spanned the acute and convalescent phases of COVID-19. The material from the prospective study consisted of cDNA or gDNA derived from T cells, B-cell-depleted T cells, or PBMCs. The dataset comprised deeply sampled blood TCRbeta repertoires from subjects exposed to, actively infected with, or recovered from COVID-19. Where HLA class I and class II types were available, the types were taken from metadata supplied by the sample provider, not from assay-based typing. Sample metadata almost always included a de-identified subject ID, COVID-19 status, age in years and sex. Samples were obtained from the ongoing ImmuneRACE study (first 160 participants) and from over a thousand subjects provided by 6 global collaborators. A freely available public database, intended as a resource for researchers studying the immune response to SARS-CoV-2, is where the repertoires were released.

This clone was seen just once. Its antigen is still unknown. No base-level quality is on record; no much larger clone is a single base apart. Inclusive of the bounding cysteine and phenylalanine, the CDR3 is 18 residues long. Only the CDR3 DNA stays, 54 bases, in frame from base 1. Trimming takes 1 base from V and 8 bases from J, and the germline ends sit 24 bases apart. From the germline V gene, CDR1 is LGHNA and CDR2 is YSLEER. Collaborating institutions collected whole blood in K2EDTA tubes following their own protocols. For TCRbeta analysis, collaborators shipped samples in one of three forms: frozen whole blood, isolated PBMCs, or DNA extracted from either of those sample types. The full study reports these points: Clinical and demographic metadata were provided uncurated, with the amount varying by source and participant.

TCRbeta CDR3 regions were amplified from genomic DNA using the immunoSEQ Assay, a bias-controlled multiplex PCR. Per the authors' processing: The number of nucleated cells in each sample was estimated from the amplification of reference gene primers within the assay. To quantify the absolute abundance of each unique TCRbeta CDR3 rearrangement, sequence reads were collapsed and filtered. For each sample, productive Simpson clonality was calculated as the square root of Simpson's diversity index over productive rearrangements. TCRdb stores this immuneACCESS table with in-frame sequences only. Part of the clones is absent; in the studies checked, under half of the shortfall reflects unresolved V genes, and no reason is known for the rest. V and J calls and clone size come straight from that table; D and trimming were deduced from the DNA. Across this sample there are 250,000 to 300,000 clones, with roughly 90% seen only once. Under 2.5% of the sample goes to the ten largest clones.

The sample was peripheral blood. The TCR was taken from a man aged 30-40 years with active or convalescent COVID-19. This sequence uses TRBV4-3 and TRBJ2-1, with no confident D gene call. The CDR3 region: CASSQVHPPVAAIYEQFF. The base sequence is TGCGCCAGCAGCCAAGTCCATCCGCCGGTAGCAGCAATATATGAGCAGTTCTTC.